Given below is one T cell receptor beta chain in context. The clone's antigen remains unknown. The data belong to a study of cytomegalovirus exposure and HLA in healthy donors (dated by TCRdb to 2017 to 2019). Describing the broader study: An earlier analysis of several hundred of the donors reported about 280 Gb of sequence data and 117 million unique TCR beta sequences obtained from about 180 million T cells. Of the roughly 420 genotyped donors, roughly 80% were placed in the genetic ancestry cluster associated with self-reported Caucasian donors. In the later analysis, no new phenotypic data were used to find candidate immune exposures; instead, reliance was placed on TCR beta sequences and their occurrence across donors. A few DR-DQ haplotypes were treated as single units for association and clustering because of strong linkage in the cohort. Typing coverage differed by locus: A, B, C, DRB1 and DQB1 were typed in roughly 629-640 donors, DQA1 in 500 to 550, DPA1 in over 600, and DPB1 in approximately 450. Alongside the repertoire data, information on donor age, sex, ethnicity and CMV serostatus was compiled. Besides the first cohort of roughly 640 subjects, a separate validation cohort made up of over 100 different subjects was used. All discovery cohort repertoires had been generated using a single sequencing platform. An early release covering some 640 HLA-typed donors comprised 300 to 350 gigabases of sequencing data and roughly 86 million unique TCR sequences. Both class I and class II loci were covered by HLA typing, at four-digit resolution. To predict cytomegalovirus infection status, the study combined high-throughput TCR immunosequencing, statistical association of individual TCRs with disease status, and machine learning. A later genetic analysis used genome-wide SNP genotypes for about three fifths of the roughly 700 donors, treating that subset as a discovery cohort. A later analysis re-examined previously published TCR beta repertoires from hundreds of donors and added high-resolution HLA genotyping to investigate patterns of TCR occurrence. Using immunosequencing, the study profiled T cell repertoires from 550 to 750 subjects and related those repertoires to cytomegalovirus serostatus. An earlier analysis of around 540 of the donors applied high-throughput TCR beta sequencing to assess whether each TCR beta V gene segment acted as functional or pseudogenic. Across under 500 genotyped donors of the cohort, an average of about 220,000 unique TCR beta nucleotide sequences per donor were sequenced, and roughly 17% of those sequences were non-productive. The study aimed to test whether signatures of past pathogen exposure could be identified by cataloging public T cell receptors. Paper-wide results and their limitations: Only TCR beta chains were sequenced in this cohort, and the absence of alpha or paired-chain data limited detectable features. In a later analysis, the rate of TCR association differed among HLA loci, with DRB1 alleles having the most associated TCRs and HLA-C alleles having the fewest. A further reported finding was that TCR beta sequences accurately predicted the HLA-A and HLA-B alleles for most subjects in the first cohort. An association between a missense DCLRE1C variant and V-gene and J-gene trimming of TCR beta chains was found in a later genetic analysis and replicated in an independent cohort. Sequencing depth was assumed to be roughly uniform across donors in the presence/absence analyses, though that assumption may not hold. The 87-base-pair reads could not distinguish some IMGT-functional V segments, including TRBV6-2 and TRBV6-3, so those segments were excluded. The authors suggested that the approach could potentially be extended to other disease states and immunological phenotypes. The only immune exposure information available for the cohort was CMV serostatus. About 15 rarely observed V segments, including chromosome 9 orphons, were excluded from the earlier analysis of some 590 of the donors because counts were too low. When HLA alleles, especially DR and DQ, strongly co-occurred, attributing TCR associations to individual alleles was difficult. HLA typing was unavailable for some donors at each locus, so association tests used only the typed subset. A cluster of highly shared sequence variants was judged likely to represent a technical artifact of the sequencing pipeline. In a later analysis, HLA-associated TCR beta chains were found to be more clonally expanded and to have lower generation probabilities than equally common non-associated chains. Correlated functional status among segregating V segments might reflect linkage disequilibrium, but an unknown experimental factor could not be ruled out. In the study, 150 to 200 TCR beta chains were listed as associated with cytomegalovirus. Most TCR sequences were observed very rarely across donors, whereas some public TCRs were present in many individuals. According to a later analysis, most CMV-associated TCR beta chains appeared to be HLA-restricted, and the HLA associations seemed to be driven largely by CMV exposure. The classifier was reported to diagnose cytomegalovirus status with high specificity and sensitivity in both the original cohort and the validation cohort. Broadly in line with IMGT annotations, most TCR beta V segments showed up in productive rearrangements about 90% or about 30% of the time in an earlier analysis of approximately 600 of the donors. According to a later genetic analysis, donors in an Asian-associated ancestry cluster had fewer N-insertions in productive TCRs than the approximately 700-donor mean. A later analysis associated approximately 17,000 TCR beta sequences with specific HLA alleles at a false discovery rate of 0.05. In vitro tests confirmed that a few of the cytomegalovirus-associated TCR beta chains recognize cytomegalovirus antigens. Several of the top co-occurrence clusters appeared to be linked to parvovirus B19, influenza, CMV and Epstein-Barr virus, according to a later analysis.

The CDR3 goes from the cysteine to the phenylalanine over 15 residues. Only CDR3 DNA is held: 45 bases, read in frame from base 1. CDR1 and CDR2 (GTSNPN, SVGIG) derive from the germline V gene (reference sequence). Cut back by 2 bases and 1 base, the V and J ends lie 13 bases apart. The library came from the immunoSEQ multiplex PCR assay. For the multiplex PCR, a mixture combining 60 forward primers for TCR Vbeta segments and 13 reverse primers for TCR Jbeta segments was used. A multiplex PCR assay on genomic DNA amplified the CDR3 region of rearranged TCR beta genes. The amplified TCR beta libraries were sequenced on the Illumina HiSeq System as 87-base-pair reads. The authors' analysis ran thus. Across the roughly 700 repertoires, a later analysis counted tens of millions of unique TCR beta chains, roughly 11 million of which were shared by at least two donors. Raw reads were error-corrected and collapsed into unique sequences by a nearest-neighbor algorithm in which closely related sequences were merged to remove PCR and sequencing errors. V, D and J gene segments were assigned by aligning CDR3 sequences to IMGT reference sequences. For a sequence to be retained, a match of at least six nucleotides was required to both a V gene segment and a J gene segment. A rearrangement was called productive if the CDR3 had no stop codons and remained in frame with V and J, and every other rearrangement was called non-productive. CDR3 was defined according to IMGT convention as the region running from the second conserved V-encoded cysteine to the conserved J-encoded phenylalanine. The earlier analysis of 550 to 650 of the donors excluded any sequence lacking an unambiguous match to a single V gene segment. An earlier analysis of a few hundred of the donors called V segments functional above 56.7% productive rearrangements and segregating when the between-donor standard deviation exceeded 5%. A statistical classification framework was built for diagnosing cytomegalovirus status from the catalog of TCR beta chain sequences. In a later analysis, V and J genes were assigned by comparing TCR nucleotide sequences against IMGT/GENE-DB human TR gene sequences. A later analysis assigned CDR3 sequences and most-parsimonious VDJ recombination scenarios with the TCRdist pipeline. In a later analysis, every TCR beta chain was defined by the combination of its CDR3 amino acid sequence and its V-gene family, and reads without a unique V-gene family were dropped. In a later analysis, 500 to 700 highly shared, low-generation-probability nucleotide sequences were removed to address suspected cross-contamination and a sequencing artifact. For each public chain, a later analysis derived a clonal expansion index from normalized ranks of inferred template counts within each repertoire. In a later analysis, generation probabilities were computed with a VDJ recombination model fitted to out-of-frame rearrangements, and the resulting probabilities were checked against IGoR. In a later analysis, TCR-TCR, TCR-HLA and TCR-CMV co-occurrence was scored with hypergeometric tests, and a repertoire-size bias correction was applied to TCR pairs. False discovery rates were estimated in a later analysis by permuting HLA or CMV assignments 20 times. In a later analysis, co-occurring TCRs were grouped with DBSCAN, and TCRdist sequence similarity was added when clustering was performed within HLA-allele-positive subsets. Repertoires with fewer than 30,000 or more than 120,000 public chains were left out of co-occurrence clustering, as were five repertoires with anomalous nucleotide sharing. Here the immuneACCESS table is served through TCRdb, limited to in-frame sequences with V and J called. Missing clones are a known gap in these copies; in checked studies unresolved V genes cover under half, and the rest lacks a known reason. V and J calls and clone size are copied from that table; D and trimming were computed from the DNA. This sample's table has entries for around 200,000 clones. More than 0.75% of the sample rests with the top ten.

The cohort was made up of about 670 healthy bone marrow donors. At the time of sampling, every cohort member was nominally healthy, though immune exposures that went unrecorded were likely present. The donor was CMV seropositive and was included in the group of 250 to 300 seropositive cohort members. Every donor gave a peripheral blood sample, and the peripheral blood mononuclear cells from that sample were used for TCR beta sequencing. Genomic DNA extraction from the blood cell samples was performed with the Qiagen DNeasy Blood Extraction Kit. Sequencing was performed on PBMCs. This clonotype originated in a woman aged 25-40 years in good health and CMV-seropositive. The rearranged chain carries TRBV30 and TRBJ2-3; the D gene remains uncertain. Here is the DNA: TGTGCCTGGAGTCAGTGGGCCGCTGGCACAGATACGCAGTATTTT. Its protein reads: CAWSQWAAGTDTQYF.